This TCR beta chain was identified in a study of cytotoxic CD8 clonotypes in ibrutinib-treated CLL. Study details: The patients, roughly ten relapsed/refractory and roughly 15 treatment-naive, included approximately 18 who were IGHV unmutated. Response specimens were obtained following a median treatment duration of 12 months, with a range of 6 to 36.

This clone has more than one count but fewer than ten. V lost 8 bases to trimming and J lost 5 bases; unmatched junction nucleotides: 6. CDR3 size: 14 residues. From germline, CDR1 is ENHRY and CDR2 SYGVKD. A 1 in 200,000 to 1 in 1 million T cell depth was the sequencing target. Method: immunoSEQ multiplex PCR; TCRdb's copy keeps in-frame clones and lacks some. The sample lists approximately 74,000 clones; 70% to 90% were seen once. The sequence derives from a human donor with chronic lymphocytic leukemia. The rearrangement uses TRBV10-3 and TRBJ2-7; 13 nucleotides match TRBD2. Sequences were derived from PBMCs, sampled at disease progression, from a patient treated with ibrutinib. The CDR3 here is CAIRTSGGFDEQYF. CDR3 DNA sequence: TGTGCCATCCGGACTAGCGGGGGATTTGACGAGCAGTACTTC.